The 21 T cell receptor beta chains in this list originate from one sample, sequenced in a study of cytotoxic CD8 clonotypes in ibrutinib-treated CLL. Repertoires were generated with immunoSEQ multiplex PCR, while TCRdb's copy carries only in-frame clones and drops some. The data show 150,000 to 200,000 clones, with around nine tenths seen just once and roughly 3% held by the top ten. This specimen was PBMCs, taken at disease progression, from a patient treated with ibrutinib. The receptors were gathered from a human donor with chronic lymphocytic leukemia.

In this sample, this clone turned up a few times. The CDR3 DNA sequence: TGTGCCAGCAGCTTCAGTGACACTGAAGCTTTCTTT. Amino acid sequence: CASSFSDTEAFF. J is TRBJ1-1 and V is TRBV5-5; D uncertain. This CDR3 region has 12 residues. Germline V gene sequence: CDR1 SGHKS, CDR2 YYEKEE (reference sequence). Trimming took off 2 bases at V and 3 bases at J, with 5 bases between the two ends.

The CDR3 reads CASSYRPGQGSPVANVLTF. The CDR3 DNA reads TGTGCCAGCAGCTATCGACCGGGACAGGGTTCACCAGTAGCCAACGTCCTGACTTTC. The J gene is TRBJ2-6, the V gene TRBV7-9; 9 bases agree with TRBD1. This CDR3 is 19 amino acids long. J was trimmed by 7 bases and V by 4 bases; bases with no gene match: 17. CDR1 and CDR2 (germline): SEHNR, FQNEAQ (reference sequence).

The CDR3 reads CAWKVGGAETQYF. The CDR3 nucleotides are TGTGCCTGGAAAGTAGGGGGTGCGGAGACCCAGTACTTC. The V call is TRBV30, the J call TRBJ2-5, with a weak D call TRBD1 (6 bases). The CDR3 loop spans 13 amino acids. V lost 4 bases and J lost 5, with 14 bases in between. CDR1 GTSNPN and CDR2 SVGIG come from the germline V gene (reference sequence).

This clone was counted between two and nine times. The gene calls are TRBV19 and TRBJ2-7; 11 nucleotides agree with TRBD2. The CDR3 sequence is 13 residues long. Germline V CDR1 and CDR2: LNHDA, SQIVND (reference sequence). V trimming: 5 bases; J trimming: 7 bases; junction bases outside the gene matches: 4. CDR3 bases: TGTGCCAGTAGTTCACTAGCGGGAGTTGAGCAGTACTTC. Protein product: CASSSLAGVEQYF.

The chain couples TRBV27 to TRBJ1-3; D gene uncertain. Trimming took 1 base from V and 3 from J, leaving 7 bases between them. The CDR3 runs to 14 residues. Per germline, CDR1 MNHEY and CDR2 SMNVEV (reference sequence). DNA of the CDR3: TGTGCCAGCAGTTTATGGGGTGGTGGAAACACCATATATTTT. Amino acid sequence: CASSLWGGGNTIYF.

This clone was observed once. The J gene is TRBJ1-1, the V gene TRBV5-4, with D perhaps matching TRBD1 (5 bases). The CDR3 sequence is 14 residues long. In germline, CDR1 is SGHNT, CDR2 YYREEE (reference sequence). Trimming removed 1 base at V and 4 bases at J, with 11 bases between. This CDR3 is CASSLWGVVTEAFF. In DNA form, the CDR3 reads TGTGCCAGCAGCTTGTGGGGGGTGGTCACTGAAGCTTTCTTT.

The chain couples TRBV2 to TRBJ1-2; the D gene is possibly TRBD1 (6 bases). The V gene's germline CDR1 is SNHLY and CDR2 FYNNEI. The CDR3 extends over 16 amino acids. V gave up 7 bases and J gave up 2 bases, with 20 bases separating them. The CDR3 reads CASKDSFRELNYGYTF. CDR3 nucleotide sequence: TGTGCCAGCAAGGACAGCTTCCGCGAACTAAACTATGGCTACACCTTC.

In nucleotides, the CDR3 is TGCGCCAGCAGCCAACTGAGACTCCAATCCTACAATGAGCAGTTCTTC. The encoded protein is CASSQLRLQSYNEQFF. This sequence joins TRBV4-1 and TRBJ2-1; no firm D call. Germline V gene data show CDR1 as MGHRA and CDR2 as YSYEKL. The V end lost 2 bases, the J end lost 1 base, and 12 bases lay between the germline ends. The CDR3 has 16 amino acids.

This chain connects TRBV9 to TRBJ2-2; D unclear. CDR3 length: 15 residues. Germline CDR1 is SGDLS and CDR2 is YYNGEE. Between the trimmed V and J ends, which lost 0 bases and 6 bases, there was a span of 12 bases. CDR3 in amino acids: CASSVGVLGPGELFF. In DNA, the CDR3 is TGTGCCAGCAGCGTAGGAGTTTTGGGTCCCGGGGAGCTGTTTTTT.

The rearrangement links TRBV11-2 to TRBJ1-4; a weak D match, TRBD1 (5 bases). Per the germline V gene, CDR1 is SGHAT and CDR2 is FQNNGV. This CDR3 has 19 amino acids. Deletions cut 5 bases from V and 4 bases from J, with 26 bases between. The CDR3 reads CASSTHTRQLAQSNEKLFF. CDR3 nucleotides: TGTGCCAGCAGCACCCACACTAGACAGCTCGCACAGAGTAATGAAAAACTGTTTTTT.

In DNA, the CDR3 is TGCAGCGTTGAAGGCGTTGGGGGCCAGGGGACGTACGAGCAGTACTTC. Amino acids: CSVEGVGGQGTYEQYF. The rearrangement uses TRBV29-1 and TRBJ2-7; perhaps TRBD1 as D (6 bases). Deletions cut 1 base from V and 4 bases from J, with 20 bases between. This CDR3 region has 16 residues. The germline V gene has CDR1 SQVTM and CDR2 ANQGSEA.

This chain links TRBV7-2 with TRBJ1-2, with TRBD1 matching 9 bases. This CDR3 comprises 15 residues. V shed 2 bases, J shed 4 bases, and the junction held 5 bases outside the gene matches. Germline values: CDR1 SGHTA, CDR2 FQGNSA. CDR3 in DNA: TGTGCCAGCAGCTTACGAAACAGGGGGCTCTATGGCTACACCTTC. As protein: CASSLRNRGLYGYTF.

V and J are TRBV6-6 and TRBJ2-5; 7 bases map to TRBD1. The CDR3 extends over 15 amino acids. V gave up 2 bases and J gave up 2 bases; unmatched junction bases: 5. Germline loops: CDR1 MNHNY, CDR2 SVGAGI (reference sequence). CDR3 in amino acids: CASSYGTVRQETQYF. The DNA of the CDR3 is TGTGCCAGCAGTTACGGGACAGTCAGACAAGAGACCCAGTACTTC.

V usage is TRBV30 and J usage is TRBJ1-1; D possibly corresponds to TRBD1 (5 bases). CDR3 length: 13 amino acids. V was trimmed by 4 bases and J by 5 bases, leaving 14 bases between them. Germline loops: CDR1 GTSNPN, CDR2 SVGIG (reference sequence). The CDR3 nucleotides are TGTGCCTGGATCGCAGGGAGGATGACTGAAGCTTTCTTT. Translating it yields CAWIAGRMTEAFF. The full variable domain, rest sourced from reference TRBV30 and TRBJ1-1, is SQTIHQWPATLVQPVGSPLSLECTVEGTSNPNLYWYRQAAGRGLQLLFYSVGIGQISSEVPQNLSASRPQDRQFILSSKKLLLSDSGFYLCAWIAGRMTEAFFGQGTRLTVV.

This rearrangement joins TRBV5-1 to TRBJ2-3; D may be TRBD1 or TRBD2 (5 bases each). Trimming removed 3 bases at V and 4 bases at J, with 9 bases between. CDR1 and CDR2 (germline): SGHRS, YFSETQ. This CDR3 contains 13 residues. CDR3 sequence: CASSWDRPDTQYF. The DNA of the CDR3 is TGCGCCAGCAGCTGGGACCGCCCAGATACGCAGTATTTT.

The rearrangement links TRBV5-6 to TRBJ1-1, with 7 bases matching TRBD1. CDR1 and CDR2 (germline): SGHDT, YYEEEE. This CDR3 contains 16 residues. Germline trimming cut 2 bases from V and 1 base from J; bases unmatched to any gene: 8. The CDR3 reads CASSFLTGQGNTEAFF. In nucleotides, the CDR3 is TGTGCCAGCAGCTTTCTGACAGGGCAGGGGAACACTGAAGCTTTCTTT.

This chain joins TRBV2 and TRBJ1-5; D gene ambiguous. The CDR3 consists of 13 residues. V was trimmed by 9 bases and J by 3 bases, leaving 12 bases between them. The germline gives CDR1 SNHLY, CDR2 FYNNEI. The DNA for the CDR3 is TGTGCCAGTACAGATAACCTCAATCAGCCCCAGCATTTT. The encoded protein is CASTDNLNQPQHF.

The V gene is TRBV27, the J gene TRBJ1-3; D remains unclear. Germline CDR1 MNHEY, CDR2 SMNVEV (reference sequence). V dropped 8 bases and J dropped 0 bases, with 11 bases sitting between them. The CDR3 runs to 14 residues. CDR3 sequence (DNA): TGTGCCAGCTCACAGAAACCCTCTGGAAACACCATATATTTT. The encoded protein is CASSQKPSGNTIYF.

V is TRBV13 and J is TRBJ2-1, with TRBD2 matching over 8 bases. The CDR3 loop spans 16 amino acids. The ends lost 5 bases at V and 7 bases at J; junction bases unmatched: 13. Germline loops: CDR1 PRHDT, CDR2 FYEKMQ (reference sequence). CDR3 DNA sequence: TGTGCCAGCAGCGCCACCGGGACTAGAGAGGTAAATGAGCAGTTCTTC. Encoded protein: CASSATGTREVNEQFF. Based on the CDR3 plus reference TRBV13 and TRBJ2-1, the full variable domain is AAGVIQSPRHLIKEKRETATLKCYPIPRHDTVYWYQQGPGQDPQFLISFYEKMQSDKGSIPDRFSAQQFSDYHSELNMSSLELGDSALYFCASSATGTREVNEQFFGPGTRLTVL.

This clone showed up just a few times. This chain links TRBV6-4 with TRBJ2-3; possibly TRBD2 for D (5 bases). Germline CDR1 reads MRHNA; CDR2 reads SNTAGT. The CDR3 sequence is 15 residues long. Trimming left V 4 bases short and J 5 bases short, with 16 bases between. Here the CDR3 reads CASSVDLGGEDTQYF. CDR3 DNA sequence: TGTGCCAGCAGTGTGGACTTAGGCGGTGAAGATACGCAGTATTTT.

V usage is TRBV6-4 and J usage is TRBJ2-1; 8 bases line up with TRBD2. The V and J ends lost 3 bases and 7 bases, in that order; junction bases with no gene match: 17. The CDR3 loop spans 18 amino acids. Germline CDR1 and CDR2: MRHNA and SNTAGT. This CDR3 is CASSESGTSFRPGNEQFF. The CDR3 bases are TGTGCCAGCAGTGAATCCGGGACTAGTTTCCGTCCGGGGAATGAGCAGTTCTTC.